The present T cell receptor (beta chain) was sequenced within a study of blood T cells in healthy people across ages. In its sample, this clonotype was seen a few times. The draw of peripheral blood yielded about 10 milliliters from each donor. Trimming cost V 7 bases and J 3 bases; bases outside gene matches: 13. The CDR3 loop spans 16 amino acids. Germline V gene sequence: CDR1 SQVTM, CDR2 ANQGSEA. Primers used in a second PCR of roughly 7 to 12 cycles were a sample-barcoded 5' primer and a J-beta primer mix. Each of the samples gave a minimum of 2.5 million paired-end reads that contained CDR3. A single record per CDR3 protein comes from TCRdb applying MiXCR to the 5' RACE reads. The sample shows 1.5 million or so distinct CDR3 sequences, approximately 38% of them seen only once.

The chain links TRBV29-1 to TRBJ1-2; TRBD1 aligns across 11 bases. This TCR was sampled from a woman younger than 30 in good health. Sequenced: blood. The CDR3 sequence is CSAVTRTGGADYGYTF. CDR3 in DNA: TGCAGCGCAGTCACTCGGACAGGGGGCGCGGACTATGGCTACACCTTC.